The source of this TCR beta chain is a study of blood T cell repertoires in COVID-19. In the study overall: Sites in the United States, Italy and Spain provided acute and convalescent COVID-19 samples. T cells, B-cell-depleted T cells, or PBMCs supplied cDNA or gDNA.

The study recruited people aged about 18 to 95 years across 20 to 30 US areas. Germline lookup yields CDR1 SGHDT and CDR2 YYEEEE. The CDR3 consists of 15 residues. V lost 0 bases to trimming and J lost 1 base; unmatched junction nucleotides: 4. Sequencing was performed with immunoSEQ multiplex PCR; in TCRdb, only in-frame clones are kept and a portion is missing. The sample lists 270,000 or so clones; approximately 91% were seen once. The sequencing input was PBMCs or T cells enriched from blood (not recorded which). V gene TRBV5-6 combines with J gene TRBJ2-7; the match to TRBD2 covers 7 bases. This receptor was obtained from a woman in her thirties or forties with acute COVID-19. CDR3 amino acids: CASSLVLRESYEQYF. Here the CDR3 DNA reads TGTGCCAGCAGCTTGGTTCTGCGGGAGTCCTACGAGCAGTACTTC. Full variable domain (remainder filled in from reference TRBV5-6 and TRBJ2-7): DAGVTQSPTHLIKTRGQQVTLRCSPKSGHDTVSWYQQALGQGPQFIFQYYEEEERQRGNFPDRFSGHQFPNYSSELNVNALLLGDSALYLCASSLVLRESYEQYFGPGTRLTVT.